The 22 T cell receptor beta chains in this list originate from one sample, sequenced in a study of blood T cell repertoires in COVID-19 (dated by TCRdb to 2020 to 2021). Libraries were prepared through the immunoSEQ multiplex PCR assay. Not all clones reach the TCRdb copy of this immuneACCESS table, which keeps in-frame sequences only. Checked studies attribute under half of the gap to unresolved V genes and leave the rest unexplained. Present in this sample are under 300,000 clones, around 86% of which were seen just once. The ten largest make up 2.5% to 3% of the sample. Sequencing input: peripheral blood. The receptors shown here come from a woman aged 30 to 39 with active or convalescent COVID-19.

This rearrangement joins TRBV18 to TRBJ1-6, with D possibly being TRBD1 (6 bases). The CDR3 extends over 15 amino acids. V was cut by 5 bases and J by 10 bases, with 18 bases left in between. Germline V gives CDR1 KGHSH, CDR2 LQKENI. CDR3: CASSFLTGWGSPLHF. The CDR3 nucleotides are TGTGCCAGCTCATTTTTGACAGGCTGGGGCTCACCCCTCCACTTT.

This clone was counted between two and nine times. The chain carries TRBV2 and TRBJ1-5, with D maybe TRBD1 (6 bases). The CDR3 contains 15 residues. Germline V CDR1 and CDR2: SNHLY, FYNNEI. Trimming cost V 2 bases and J 6 bases, with 14 bases left between them. CDR3 sequence: CASSERYREGQPQHF. The DNA for the CDR3 is TGTGCCAGCAGTGAAAGGTACAGGGAAGGTCAGCCCCAGCATTTT. Combining the CDR3 with reference TRBV2 and TRBJ1-5 gives the whole variable domain EPEVTQTPSHQVTQMGQEVILRCVPISNHLYFYWYRQILGQKVEFLVSFYNNEISEKSEIFDDQFSVERPDGSNFTLKIRSTKLEDSAMYFCASSERYREGQPQHFGDGTRLSIL.

This chain uses TRBV11-3 with TRBJ2-3, with 10 bases matching TRBD1. Trimming took 5 bases from V and 6 from J; bases not matched to a gene: 5. The CDR3 has 14 residues. Germline V lookup: CDR1 SGHNT, CDR2 YENEEA. CDR3: CASSPGQGTDTQYF. CDR3 nucleotide sequence: TGTGCCAGCAGCCCGGGACAGGGGACCGATACGCAGTATTTT. Full variable domain (outside the CDR3, taken from reference TRBV11-3 and TRBJ2-3): EAGVVQSPRYKIIEKKQPVAFWCNPISGHNTLYWYLQNLGQGPELLIRYENEEAVDDSQLPKDRFSAERLKGVDSTLKIQPAELGDSAVYLCASSPGQGTDTQYFGPGTRLTVL.

Only one count was recorded for this clone. The J gene is TRBJ1-2, the V gene TRBV28; 9 nucleotides agree with TRBD1. Losses at the gene ends were 4 bases for V and 7 bases for J; bases not matched to a gene: 7. The CDR3 sequence is 14 residues long. Germline loops: CDR1 MDHEN, CDR2 SYDVKM. As DNA, the CDR3 is TGTGCCAGCAGTTCCCCGGGACAGGGCTCTGGCTACACCTTC. Its protein is CASSSPGQGSGYTF.

The V and J genes are TRBV28 and TRBJ1-4, with TRBD1 as a possible D gene (6 bases). Trimming removed 5 bases from V and 0 bases from J, with 10 bases in between. The CDR3 has 15 residues. Germline assignment: CDR1 MDHEN and CDR2 SYDVKM. The CDR3: CASSLGGATNEKLFF. Written as DNA, the CDR3 is TGTGCCAGCAGTCTAGGGGGGGCAACTAATGAAAAACTGTTTTTT.

The J gene is TRBJ2-1, the V gene TRBV28, with 9 positions matching TRBD2. After removal of 3 bases from V and 2 bases from J, the junction contained 11 bases not matched to a gene. This CDR3 spans 18 amino acids. From germline, CDR1 is MDHEN and CDR2 SYDVKM. The CDR3 DNA reads as TGTGCCAGCAGTTTTAGATGGCGGGGGGGCAGAGCCTACAATGAGCAGTTCTTC. Translating it yields CASSFRWRGGRAYNEQFF.

CDR3 sequence reads: CASSYSGESYTF. CDR3 DNA: TGTGCCAGCAGTTACTCTGGAGAATCCTACACCTTC. The V call is TRBV6-6, the J call TRBJ1-2, with D unresolved. V dropped 0 bases and J dropped 10 bases, with 9 bases sitting between them. The CDR3 length is 12 residues. The V gene's germline CDR1 is MNHNY and CDR2 SVGAGI (reference sequence).

Points on this clone: Other nucleotide sequences in the sample specify the same CDR3. The CDR3 nucleotides read TGTGCCAGTAGTATACGGGGGGCTGAAGCTTTCTTT. It codes for CASSIRGAEAFF. The chain carries TRBV19 and TRBJ1-1, with D possibly TRBD1 on 5 matching bases. This CDR3 region has 12 residues. Looked up from germline, CDR1 is LNHDA and CDR2 is SQIVND (reference sequence). Trimming left V 2 bases short and J 6 bases short, with 7 bases between.

The chain joins TRBV2 to TRBJ1-1, with TRBD1 matching over 9 bases. This CDR3 contains 16 residues. Germline CDR1 reads SNHLY; CDR2 reads FYNNEI. Losses at the gene ends were 6 bases for V and 2 bases for J; bases not matched to a gene: 10. The CDR3 reads CASSRTGAEANTEAFF. In DNA, the CDR3 is TGTGCCAGCAGCCGGACAGGGGCGGAGGCTAACACTGAAGCTTTCTTT.

The V call is TRBV28, the J call TRBJ1-2; D not resolved. This CDR3 contains 16 residues. Germline assignment: CDR1 MDHEN and CDR2 SYDVKM. The germline V and J ends were trimmed by 6 bases and 0 bases, with 17 bases remaining between them. CDR3 sequence (DNA): TGTGCCAGCAGCTCGAGCGGCAGCCCCGCTAACTATGGCTACACCTTC. Protein: CASSSSGSPANYGYTF.

J is TRBJ1-1 and V is TRBV10-1, with D perhaps TRBD1 (5 bases). CDR3 length: 10 residues. Trimming took 8 bases from V and 11 from J, leaving 12 bases between them. CDR1 is WNHNN, CDR2 SYGVQD, per germline (reference sequence). The CDR3 coding sequence is TGCGCCAGCGCCCCGGGGGAGGCTTTCTTT. It yields the protein CASAPGEAFF.

This clone has a handful of counts. The chain employs TRBV7-9 and TRBJ1-4; 7 bases map to TRBD1. This CDR3 comprises 14 residues. V lost 3 bases to trimming and J lost 3 bases; unmatched junction nucleotides: 1. From germline, CDR1 is SEHNR and CDR2 FQNEAQ (reference sequence). The DNA of the CDR3 is TGTGCCAGCAGCTTGGGACAGCCTAATGAAAAACTGTTTTTT. Amino acid sequence: CASSLGQPNEKLFF. Together with reference TRBV7-9 and TRBJ1-4, the CDR3 gives the full variable domain: DTGVSQNPRHKITKRGQNVTFRCDPISEHNRLYWYRQTLGQGPEFLTYFQNEAQLEKSRLLSDRFSAERPKGSFSTLEIQRTEQGDSAMYLCASSLGQPNEKLFFGSGTQLSVL.

The chain couples TRBV27 to TRBJ2-7, with TRBD1 matching 8 bases. Per the germline V gene, CDR1 is MNHEY and CDR2 is SMNVEV (reference sequence). V gave up 7 bases and J gave up 8 bases; unmatched junction bases: 13. The CDR3 contains 14 residues. The CDR3 region has the DNA TGTGCCAGCACCCCCTGGCAGGGGGCTGGAAAGCAGTACTTC. Translating gives CASTPWQGAGKQYF.

The chain joins TRBV7-2 to TRBJ2-1; a weak D match, TRBD2 (7 bases). There are 15 residues in the CDR3. V lost 1 base to trimming and J lost 3 bases, with 10 bases between them. CDR1 SGHTA and CDR2 FQGNSA come from the germline V gene. The CDR3 nucleotides are TGTGCCAGCAGCTTAGTGGGGGGGCTCTACAATGAGCAGTTCTTC. Translation: CASSLVGGLYNEQFF.

About this clone itself: Other DNA variants within this sample encode the same CDR3. The chain recombines TRBV9 with TRBJ1-2; no firm D call. The germline V gene encodes CDR1 SGDLS and CDR2 YYNGEE. Between the trimmed V and J ends, which lost 3 bases and 4 bases, there was a span of 7 bases. The CDR3 is 12 residues long. CDR3 nucleotide sequence: TGTGCCAGCAGCGCCGGAGTCTATGGCTACACCTTC. Protein sequence: CASSAGVYGYTF. The variable domain in full, with the rest retrieved from reference TRBV9 and TRBJ1-2, is DSGVTQTPKHLITATGQRVTLRCSPRSGDLSVYWYQQSLDQGLQFLIQYYNGEERAKGNILERFSAQQFPDLHSELNLSSLELGDSALYFCASSAGVYGYTFGSGTRLTVV.

This chain joins TRBV15 and TRBJ1-4; D not resolved. The V end lost 5 bases, the J end lost 3 bases, and 10 bases lay between the germline ends. This CDR3 spans 14 amino acids. From germline, CDR1 is LNHNV and CDR2 YYDKDF (reference sequence). The CDR3 coding sequence is TGTGCCACCAGCTTACTAGGGCCTAATGAAAAACTGTTTTTT. Its translation: CATSLLGPNEKLFF. Drawing the rest from reference TRBV15 and TRBJ1-4, the complete variable domain is DAMVIQNPRYQVTQFGKPVTLSCSQTLNHNVMYWYQQKSSQAPKLLFHYYDKDFNNEADTPDNFQSRRPNTSFCFLDIRSPGLGDTAMYLCATSLLGPNEKLFFGSGTQLSVL.

The V gene is TRBV7-2, the J gene TRBJ2-3; 7 bases are a match to TRBD2. Trimming cost V 3 bases and J 0 bases; bases outside gene matches: 12. The CDR3 is 18 residues long. From germline, CDR1 is SGHTA and CDR2 FQGNSA. CDR3: CASSFGFGGGFSTDTQYF. As DNA, the CDR3 is TGTGCCAGCAGCTTTGGGTTCGGCGGGGGTTTTAGCACAGATACGCAGTATTTT.

This chain links TRBV7-3 with TRBJ2-1; D may be TRBD2 (6 bases). Germline values: CDR1 SGHTA, CDR2 FQGTGA. V gave up 2 bases and J gave up 2 bases, with 19 bases separating them. This CDR3 comprises 18 residues. The CDR3 here is CASSLGARYSGTYNEQFF. The CDR3 DNA reads TGTGCCAGCAGCTTAGGTGCCCGCTATAGCGGAACCTACAATGAGCAGTTCTTC.

The rearrangement uses TRBV7-3 and TRBJ2-1; 12 bases fit TRBD2. Germline CDR1 SGHTA, CDR2 FQGTGA. Trimming removed 2 bases from V and 5 bases from J; junction bases left unmatched: 1. This CDR3 has 15 residues. CDR3 sequence reads: CASSLGLAGNNEQFF. The CDR3 DNA reads as TGTGCCAGCAGCTTAGGACTAGCGGGGAACAATGAGCAGTTCTTC.

The chain employs TRBV6-5 and TRBJ2-7; no definite D call. The CDR3 has 13 residues. V gave up 6 bases and J gave up 0 bases, with 9 bases separating them. In germline, CDR1 is MNHEY, CDR2 SVGAGI. This CDR3 is CASSRVLSYEQYF. Written as DNA, the CDR3 is TGTGCCAGCAGCCGGGTTCTCTCCTACGAGCAGTACTTC.

The chain has TRBV4-3 and TRBJ2-3, with TRBD2 matching 7 bases. The germline V gene has CDR1 LGHNA and CDR2 YSLEER. The CDR3 sequence is 14 residues long. The J segment lost 5 bases and the V segment lost 6 bases, leaving 8 bases of the junction unmatched. The CDR3: CASSPGGSGDTQYF. CDR3 bases: TGCGCCAGCAGTCCAGGCGGGAGCGGAGATACGCAGTATTTT.

This clone was seen a handful of times. The V call is TRBV30, the J call TRBJ1-1, with D perhaps TRBD1 (6 bases). Germline V gene lookup returns CDR1 GTSNPN and CDR2 SVGIG (reference sequence). The V end lost 4 bases, the J end lost 0 bases, and 12 bases lay between the germline ends. The CDR3 runs 14 residues. The CDR3 spells CAWIGDRMNTEAFF. The CDR3 nucleotides read TGTGCCTGGATTGGCGACAGGATGAACACTGAAGCTTTCTTT.